This TCR beta chain was retrieved from a study of blood T cell repertoires in COVID-19. Study in general: Spain, Italy and the United States supplied samples that represented acute and convalescent COVID-19. Sample material is recorded as cDNA or gDNA derived from T cells, B-cell-depleted T cells, or PBMCs.

Germline loops: CDR1 KGHSH, CDR2 LQKENI. J was trimmed by 4 bases and V by 1 base; bases with no gene match: 9. CDR3 length: 17 amino acids. As handled by the study authors: Scientists estimated how many nucleated cells there were by amplifying reference gene primers. Generated by immunoSEQ multiplex PCR, the TCRdb table keeps only in-frame clones and is missing some. The V and J calls and clone size come from that table; D and trimming were worked out from the DNA. The sample shows nearly 80,000 clones, roughly 85% of them seen only once. This receptor was identified in a woman aged 70-85 years with acute or convalescent COVID-19. The V gene is TRBV18, the J gene TRBJ1-5, with 8 bases aligning to TRBD1. Specimen: peripheral blood. In nucleotides, the CDR3 is TGTGCCAGCTCACCACAAAAACTGACAGGGGTTAATCAGCCCCAGCATTTT. Translation: CASSPQKLTGVNQPQHF.